The sequence of this T cell receptor beta chain was determined in a study of shared clonotypes between healthy human individuals. Study as a whole: Per donor, three plates held CD4 naive cells, three held CD4 memory, two held CD8 naive and one held CD8 memory. Study results and limitations: Rarefaction analysis demonstrated incomplete sorted-subset sequencing notwithstanding large depth. Clonotype sharing among donors, it was expected, would be affected by sequencing depth.

Authors' analysis steps: ImmunoSEQ supplied junction-only sequences lacking quality scores, so filtering was different. Using immunoSEQ multiplex PCR, the repertoire was profiled, and TCRdb retains in-frame clones only, with some absent. Clone size and the V and J calls come from that table; the DNA yielded D and trimming. The table lists approximately 840,000 clones, 90% to 97% of them singletons. Terminally differentiated effector memory CD45RA+ cells were excluded by CCR7 positive selection of CD45RO-negative cells. The V gene end was trimmed by 6 bases and the J gene end by 4 bases; junction bases not matched to a gene: 8. The CDR3 contains 15 residues. Germline CDR1 and CDR2: MDHEN and SYDVKM. Remarks on this clone: Antigen unknown.

This TCR was sampled from a man aged 30 to 39 in good health. What was sequenced was naive CD8+ T cells sorted from blood. V and J are TRBV28 and TRBJ2-3, with 9 nucleotides matching TRBD2. CDR3 residues: CASRTISGSSDTQYF. CDR3 DNA sequence: TGTGCCAGCAGGACCATTAGCGGGAGCTCAGATACGCAGTATTTT.